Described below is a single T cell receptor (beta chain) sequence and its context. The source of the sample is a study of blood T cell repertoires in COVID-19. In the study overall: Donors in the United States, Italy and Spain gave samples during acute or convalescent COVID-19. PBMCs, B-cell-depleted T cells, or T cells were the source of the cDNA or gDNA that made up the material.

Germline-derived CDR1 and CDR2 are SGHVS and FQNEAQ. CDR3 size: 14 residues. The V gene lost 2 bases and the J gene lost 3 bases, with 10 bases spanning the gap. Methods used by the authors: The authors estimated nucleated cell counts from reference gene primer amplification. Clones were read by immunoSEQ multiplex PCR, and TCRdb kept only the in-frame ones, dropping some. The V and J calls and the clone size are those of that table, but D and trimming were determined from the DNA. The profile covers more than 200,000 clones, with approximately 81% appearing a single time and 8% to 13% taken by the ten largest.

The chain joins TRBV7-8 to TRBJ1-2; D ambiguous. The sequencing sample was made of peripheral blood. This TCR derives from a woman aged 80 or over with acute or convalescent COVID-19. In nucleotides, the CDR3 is TGTGCCAGCAGCTTAATCTCCGGGGACTATGGCTACACCTTC. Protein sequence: CASSLISGDYGYTF.